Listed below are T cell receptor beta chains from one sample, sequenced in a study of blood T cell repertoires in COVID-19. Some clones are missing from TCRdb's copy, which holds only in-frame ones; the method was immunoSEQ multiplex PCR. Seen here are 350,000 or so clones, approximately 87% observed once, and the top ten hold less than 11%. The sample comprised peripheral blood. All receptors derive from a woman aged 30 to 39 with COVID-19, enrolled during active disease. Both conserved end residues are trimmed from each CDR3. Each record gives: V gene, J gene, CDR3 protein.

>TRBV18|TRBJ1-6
ASSPEGSYNSPLH
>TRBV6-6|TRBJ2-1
ASSYSQDRAYNEQF
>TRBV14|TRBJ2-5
ASSIRTEQETQY
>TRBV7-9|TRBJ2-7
ASSLANMEGGYEQY
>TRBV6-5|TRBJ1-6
TDRSRDRGSPLH
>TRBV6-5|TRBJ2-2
ASSIRGYTGELF
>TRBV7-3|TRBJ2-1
ASSSDQGLAAYNEQF
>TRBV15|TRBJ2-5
ATSRGGQGSQETQY
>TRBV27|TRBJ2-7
ASSPAGLSYEQY
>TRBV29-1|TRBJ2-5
SVDGLAGGETQY
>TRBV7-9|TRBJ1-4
ASSSFPTGDEKLF
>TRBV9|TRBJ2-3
ASSETRSADTQY
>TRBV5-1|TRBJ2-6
ASSLDGQASSGANVLT
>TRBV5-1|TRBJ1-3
ASSLGGSGNTIY
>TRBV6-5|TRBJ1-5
ASGQVSNQPQH
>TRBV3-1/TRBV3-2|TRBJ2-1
ASSQDLAGSYNEQF
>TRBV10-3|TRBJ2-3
AISEGQGGPDTQY
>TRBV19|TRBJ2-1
ASSIERLAGGPIVGNEQF
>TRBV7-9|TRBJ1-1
ASSRKGDREAF
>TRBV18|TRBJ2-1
ASSSGSPSVRNEQF
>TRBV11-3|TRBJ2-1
ASSPRLAGENNEQF
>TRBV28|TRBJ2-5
ASSQRVQETQY
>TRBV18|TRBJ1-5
ASSPQYVSNQPQH
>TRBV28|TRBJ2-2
ASSLSRAPDPRGGELF
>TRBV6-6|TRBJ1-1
ASRQGADTEAF
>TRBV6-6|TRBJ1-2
ASSYRQGGNGYT
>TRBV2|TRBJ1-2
ASRGGNDGYT
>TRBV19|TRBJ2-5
ASRGTGQGETQY
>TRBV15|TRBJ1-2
ATSRDQRVENGYT
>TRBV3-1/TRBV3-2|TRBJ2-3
ASSQLLPGERTDTQY
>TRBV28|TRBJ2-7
ASSSPADGTPYEQY
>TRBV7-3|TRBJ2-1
ASSPAPGTSGNEQF
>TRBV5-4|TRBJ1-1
ASSSRQGANTEAF
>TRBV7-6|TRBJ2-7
ASSLSGSDEQY
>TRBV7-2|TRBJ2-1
ASSLQQAGGPSYEQF
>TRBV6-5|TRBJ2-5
ASSYFNGETQY
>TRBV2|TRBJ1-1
ASKRARAEAF
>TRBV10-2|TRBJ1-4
ASRGGRGSEKLF
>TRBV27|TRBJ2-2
ASSPTSPSGSGELF
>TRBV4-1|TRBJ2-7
ASSQGVSAVYEQY
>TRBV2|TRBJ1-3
ASNQASGNTIY
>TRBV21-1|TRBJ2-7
ASSKEAGTGEYDEQY